These 3 T cell receptor beta chains were all obtained from the same sample, sequenced in a study of identical twins. Using its own MiXCR run on the 5' RACE reads, TCRdb lists one record per CDR3 protein. The sample contains about 890,000 distinct CDR3 sequences, around 12% of which appear only once. The sample also formed part of further work on yellow fever vaccine responses in identical twins.

Material for sequencing was PBMCs. The receptor set was obtained from a woman aged 18-29 years in good health.

This clonotype was seen only a few times. The chain recombines TRBV7-7 with TRBJ2-2; D remains unclear. Looked up from germline, CDR1 is SSHAT and CDR2 is FNYEAQ (reference sequence). CDR3 length equals 12 residues. Trimming cost V 6 bases and J 6 bases, with 8 bases left between them. CDR3 DNA: TGTGCCAGCAGTGCCTGGTCCGGGGAGCTGTTTTTT. It is translated as CASSAWSGELFF.

This clonotype occurred a few times. This chain joins TRBV25-1 and TRBJ2-1; possible D gene TRBD2, 5 bases. V lost 7 bases and J lost 5, with 15 bases in between. CDR1 MGHDK and CDR2 SYGVNS come from the germline V gene. This CDR3 has 14 residues. In DNA, the CDR3 is TGTGCCAGCACCACTCTCGACGGGAACAATGAGCAGTTCTTC. It yields the protein CASTTLDGNNEQFF.

This clonotype was counted many times. The V call is TRBV5-1, the J call TRBJ2-2; possible D gene TRBD1, 5 bases. Trimming stripped 0 bases from V and 6 bases from J, with 12 bases between. This CDR3 contains 15 residues. Germline V gene data show CDR1 as SGHRS and CDR2 as YFSETQ. The CDR3 reads CASSLDRTVAGELFF. The CDR3 DNA sequence: TGCGCCAGCAGCTTGGACAGGACGGTGGCCGGGGAGCTGTTTTTT.